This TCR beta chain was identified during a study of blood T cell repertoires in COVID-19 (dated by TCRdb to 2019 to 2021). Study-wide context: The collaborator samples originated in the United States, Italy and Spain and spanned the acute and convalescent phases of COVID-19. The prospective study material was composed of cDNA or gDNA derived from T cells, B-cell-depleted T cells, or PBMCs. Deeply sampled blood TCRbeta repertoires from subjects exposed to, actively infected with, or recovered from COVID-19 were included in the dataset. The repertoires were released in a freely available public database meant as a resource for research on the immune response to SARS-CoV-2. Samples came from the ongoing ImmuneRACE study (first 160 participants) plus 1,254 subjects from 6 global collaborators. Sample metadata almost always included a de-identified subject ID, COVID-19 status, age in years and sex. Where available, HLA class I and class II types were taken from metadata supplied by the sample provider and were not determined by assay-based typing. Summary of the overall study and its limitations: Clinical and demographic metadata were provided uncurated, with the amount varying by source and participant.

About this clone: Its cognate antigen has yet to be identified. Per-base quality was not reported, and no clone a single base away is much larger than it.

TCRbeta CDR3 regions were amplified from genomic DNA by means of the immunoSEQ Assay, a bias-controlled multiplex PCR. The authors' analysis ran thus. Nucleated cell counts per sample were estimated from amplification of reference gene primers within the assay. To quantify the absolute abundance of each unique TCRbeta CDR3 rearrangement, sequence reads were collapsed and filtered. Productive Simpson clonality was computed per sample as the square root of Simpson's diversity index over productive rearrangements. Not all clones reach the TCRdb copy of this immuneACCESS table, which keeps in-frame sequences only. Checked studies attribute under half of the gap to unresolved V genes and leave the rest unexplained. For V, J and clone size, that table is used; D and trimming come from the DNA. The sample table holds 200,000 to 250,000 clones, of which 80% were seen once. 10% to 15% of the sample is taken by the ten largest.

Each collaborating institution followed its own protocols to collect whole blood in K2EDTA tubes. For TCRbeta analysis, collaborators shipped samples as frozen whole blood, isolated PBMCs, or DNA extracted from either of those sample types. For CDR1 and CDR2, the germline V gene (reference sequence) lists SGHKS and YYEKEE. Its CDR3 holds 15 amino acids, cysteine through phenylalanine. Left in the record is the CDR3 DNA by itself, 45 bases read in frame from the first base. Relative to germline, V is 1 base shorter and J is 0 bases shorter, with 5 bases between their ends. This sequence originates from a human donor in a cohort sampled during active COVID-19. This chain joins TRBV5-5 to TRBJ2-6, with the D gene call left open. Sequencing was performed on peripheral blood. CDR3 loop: CASSLTDSGANVLTF. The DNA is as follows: TGTGCCAGCAGCTTGACAGACTCTGGGGCCAACGTCCTGACTTTC.